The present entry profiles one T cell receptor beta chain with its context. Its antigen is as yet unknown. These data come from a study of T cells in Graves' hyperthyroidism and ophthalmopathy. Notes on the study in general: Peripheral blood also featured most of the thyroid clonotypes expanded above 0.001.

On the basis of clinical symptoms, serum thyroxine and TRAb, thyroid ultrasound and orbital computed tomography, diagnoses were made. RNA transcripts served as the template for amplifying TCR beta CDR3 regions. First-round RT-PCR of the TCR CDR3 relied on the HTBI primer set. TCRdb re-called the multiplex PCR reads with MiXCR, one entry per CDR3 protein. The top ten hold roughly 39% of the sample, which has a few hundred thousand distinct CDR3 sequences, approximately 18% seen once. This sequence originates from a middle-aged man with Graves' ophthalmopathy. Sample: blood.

The CDR3 loop reads CASSPDREVGELFF. CDR3 coding DNA: TGTGCCAGCAGTCCGGACAGGGAAGTCGGGGAGCTGTTTTTT. The gene calls are TRBV28 and TRBJ2-2, with 8 bases identical to TRBD1. The CDR3 length is 14 residues. Germline loops: CDR1 MDHEN, CDR2 SYDVKM. J lost 7 bases, V lost 5 bases, and 6 bases had no gene match.